This T cell receptor (beta chain) stems from a study of blood T cell repertoires in COVID-19. Study-level background: PBMCs, B-cell-depleted T cells, or T cells were the source of the cDNA or gDNA that made up the material.

The V gene end was trimmed by 7 bases and the J gene end by 6 bases; junction bases not matched to a gene: 13. This CDR3 has 16 amino acids. CDR1 is MDHEN and CDR2 is SYDVKM in the germline V gene. Profiled with immunoSEQ multiplex PCR; TCRdb holds only in-frame clones, not every one. Of roughly 60,000 clones in the sample, approximately 88% are singletons; the top ten hold roughly a tenth. A Seattle source enrolled patients during active infection and followed them longitudinally. The chain combines TRBV28 with TRBJ1-5; 9 bases align to TRBD1. Material for sequencing was peripheral blood. The receptor was derived from a man aged 30 to 39 with COVID-19, enrolled during active disease. CDR3 amino acids: CASNLQGAFPPQPQHF. For the CDR3, the DNA is TGTGCCAGCAATCTACAGGGGGCCTTCCCCCCTCAGCCCCAGCATTTT.